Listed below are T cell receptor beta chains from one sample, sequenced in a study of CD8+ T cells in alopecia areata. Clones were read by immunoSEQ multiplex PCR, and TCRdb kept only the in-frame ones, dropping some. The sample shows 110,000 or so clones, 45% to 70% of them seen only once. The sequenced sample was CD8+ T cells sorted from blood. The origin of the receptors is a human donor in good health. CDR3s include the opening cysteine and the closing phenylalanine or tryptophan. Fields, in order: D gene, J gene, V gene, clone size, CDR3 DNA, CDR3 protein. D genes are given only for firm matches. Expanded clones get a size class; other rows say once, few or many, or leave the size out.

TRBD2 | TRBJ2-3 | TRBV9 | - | TGTGCCAGCAGCGCCGATCCGGCTAGCGGCGGAACAGATACGCAGTATTTT | CASSADPASGGTDTQYF
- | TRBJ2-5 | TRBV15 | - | TGTGCCACCAGCGGACAGATGGAGGAGACCCAGTACTTC | CATSGQMEETQYF
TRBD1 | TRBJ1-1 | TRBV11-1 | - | TGTGCCAGCAGGGATGACAGGGACTGGATGAACACTGAAGCTTTCTTT | CASRDDRDWMNTEAFF
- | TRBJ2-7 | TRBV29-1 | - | TGCAGCGTTTTGGCAGGAGGCGAGCAGTACTTC | CSVLAGGEQYF
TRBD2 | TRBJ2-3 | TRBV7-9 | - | TGTGCCAGCAGCTCAAGCGTAGCGGGGGGGCCTACTAGCACAGATACGCAGTATTTT | CASSSSVAGGPTSTDTQYF
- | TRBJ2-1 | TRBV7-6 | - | TGTGCCAGCAGCTCCCCCCCCCAGGGGCTGAGCTCCTACAATGAGCAGTTCTTC | CASSSPPQGLSSYNEQFF
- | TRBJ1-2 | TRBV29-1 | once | TGCAGCGTTGAGAGGGGACCCTATGGCTACACCTTC | CSVERGPYGYTF
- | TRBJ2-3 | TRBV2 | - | TGTGCCAGCCTGAGCCTCGGATCGTCCACAGATACGCAGTATTTT | CASLSLGSSTDTQYF
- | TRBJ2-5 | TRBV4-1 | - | TGCGCCAGCAGCCGACTAGTAACGGAGACCCAGTACTTC | CASSRLVTETQYF
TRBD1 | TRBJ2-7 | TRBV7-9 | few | TGTGCCAGCAGCTTATCCCGGACAGGGAACCACGAGCAGTACTTC | CASSLSRTGNHEQYF
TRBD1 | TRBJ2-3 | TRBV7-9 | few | TGTGCCAGCAGCTGGGACAGGACTAGCACAGATACGCAGTATTTT | CASSWDRTSTDTQYF
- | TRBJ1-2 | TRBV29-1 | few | TGCAGCACCCCGGGGGGAGTGAATGGCTACACCTTC | CSTPGGVNGYTF
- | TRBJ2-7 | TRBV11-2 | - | TGTGCCAGCAGCGATACCGCCTACGAGCAGTACTTC | CASSDTAYEQYF
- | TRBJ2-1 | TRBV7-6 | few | TGTGCCAGCAGCTTATCGAATGAGCAGTTCTTC | CASSLSNEQFF
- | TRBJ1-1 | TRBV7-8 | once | TGTGCCAGCTGGGGACGAGACACTGAAGCTTTCTTT | CASWGRDTEAFF
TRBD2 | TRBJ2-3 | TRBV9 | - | TGTGCCAGCAGCGACAGCGGGGGCTTAACAGATACGCAGTATTTT | CASSDSGGLTDTQYF
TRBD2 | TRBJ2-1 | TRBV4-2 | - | TGTGCCAGCAGCCAAGATCAAGCGGGGGTGAATGAGCAGTTCTTC | CASSQDQAGVNEQFF
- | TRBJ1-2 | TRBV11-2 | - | TGTGCCAGCAGCTCCTCATTCCCGGACAATTCAAACTATGGCTACACCTTC | CASSSSFPDNSNYGYTF
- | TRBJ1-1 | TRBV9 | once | TGTGCCAGCAGCGATGGGGCTGAAGCTTTCTTT | CASSDGAEAFF
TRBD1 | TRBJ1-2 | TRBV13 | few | TGTGCCAGCAGCTTAGGGGACAGGGGGCCCGGTCGGGGCTACACCTTC | CASSLGDRGPGRGYTF
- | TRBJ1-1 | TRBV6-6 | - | TGTGCCAGCAGGCCCTACACACGAGACACTGAAGCTTTCTTT | CASRPYTRDTEAFF
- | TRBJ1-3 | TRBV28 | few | TGTGCCAGCAGTTTACCTACAAACTCTGGAAACACCATATATTTT | CASSLPTNSGNTIYF
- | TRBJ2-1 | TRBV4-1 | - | TGCGCCAGCAGCCAACCAGGGGGGGATTACAATGAGCAGTTCTTC | CASSQPGGDYNEQFF
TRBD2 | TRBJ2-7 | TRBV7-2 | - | TGTGCCAGCAGCGTGCTAGCGGGGGGTTGGTACGAGCAGTACTTC | CASSVLAGGWYEQYF
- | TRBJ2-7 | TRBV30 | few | TGTGCTGTATACAGGGCCCCCTACGAGCAGTACTTC | CAVYRAPYEQYF
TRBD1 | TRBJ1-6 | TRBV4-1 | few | TGCGCCAGCAGCCAAGATCGGGCAAGGGGGCGTCATTCACCCCTCCACTTT | CASSQDRARGRHSPLHF
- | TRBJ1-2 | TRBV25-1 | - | TGTGCCAGCAGTGAGGGCGGCTATGGCTACACCTTC | CASSEGGYGYTF
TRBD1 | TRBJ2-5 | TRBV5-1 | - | TGCGCCAGCAGCTTGATGGCCTGGACAGGGGTACAAGAGACCCAGTACTTC | CASSLMAWTGVQETQYF
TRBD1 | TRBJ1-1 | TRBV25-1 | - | TGTGCCAGCAGTCATACGACAGGGATCACTGAAGCTTTCTTT | CASSHTTGITEAFF